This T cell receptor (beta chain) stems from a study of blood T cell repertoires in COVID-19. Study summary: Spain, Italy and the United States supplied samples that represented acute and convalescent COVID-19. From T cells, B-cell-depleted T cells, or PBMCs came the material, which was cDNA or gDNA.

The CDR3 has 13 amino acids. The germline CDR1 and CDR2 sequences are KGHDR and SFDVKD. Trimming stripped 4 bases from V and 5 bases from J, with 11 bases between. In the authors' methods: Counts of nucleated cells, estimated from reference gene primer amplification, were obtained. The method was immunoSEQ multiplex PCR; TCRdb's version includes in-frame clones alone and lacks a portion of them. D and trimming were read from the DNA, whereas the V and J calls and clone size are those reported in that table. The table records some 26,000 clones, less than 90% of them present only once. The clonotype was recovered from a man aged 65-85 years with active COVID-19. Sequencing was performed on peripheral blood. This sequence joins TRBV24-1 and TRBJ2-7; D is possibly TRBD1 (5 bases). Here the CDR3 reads CATSERQPHEQYF. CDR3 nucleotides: TGTGCCACCAGTGAAAGACAGCCCCACGAGCAGTACTTC.